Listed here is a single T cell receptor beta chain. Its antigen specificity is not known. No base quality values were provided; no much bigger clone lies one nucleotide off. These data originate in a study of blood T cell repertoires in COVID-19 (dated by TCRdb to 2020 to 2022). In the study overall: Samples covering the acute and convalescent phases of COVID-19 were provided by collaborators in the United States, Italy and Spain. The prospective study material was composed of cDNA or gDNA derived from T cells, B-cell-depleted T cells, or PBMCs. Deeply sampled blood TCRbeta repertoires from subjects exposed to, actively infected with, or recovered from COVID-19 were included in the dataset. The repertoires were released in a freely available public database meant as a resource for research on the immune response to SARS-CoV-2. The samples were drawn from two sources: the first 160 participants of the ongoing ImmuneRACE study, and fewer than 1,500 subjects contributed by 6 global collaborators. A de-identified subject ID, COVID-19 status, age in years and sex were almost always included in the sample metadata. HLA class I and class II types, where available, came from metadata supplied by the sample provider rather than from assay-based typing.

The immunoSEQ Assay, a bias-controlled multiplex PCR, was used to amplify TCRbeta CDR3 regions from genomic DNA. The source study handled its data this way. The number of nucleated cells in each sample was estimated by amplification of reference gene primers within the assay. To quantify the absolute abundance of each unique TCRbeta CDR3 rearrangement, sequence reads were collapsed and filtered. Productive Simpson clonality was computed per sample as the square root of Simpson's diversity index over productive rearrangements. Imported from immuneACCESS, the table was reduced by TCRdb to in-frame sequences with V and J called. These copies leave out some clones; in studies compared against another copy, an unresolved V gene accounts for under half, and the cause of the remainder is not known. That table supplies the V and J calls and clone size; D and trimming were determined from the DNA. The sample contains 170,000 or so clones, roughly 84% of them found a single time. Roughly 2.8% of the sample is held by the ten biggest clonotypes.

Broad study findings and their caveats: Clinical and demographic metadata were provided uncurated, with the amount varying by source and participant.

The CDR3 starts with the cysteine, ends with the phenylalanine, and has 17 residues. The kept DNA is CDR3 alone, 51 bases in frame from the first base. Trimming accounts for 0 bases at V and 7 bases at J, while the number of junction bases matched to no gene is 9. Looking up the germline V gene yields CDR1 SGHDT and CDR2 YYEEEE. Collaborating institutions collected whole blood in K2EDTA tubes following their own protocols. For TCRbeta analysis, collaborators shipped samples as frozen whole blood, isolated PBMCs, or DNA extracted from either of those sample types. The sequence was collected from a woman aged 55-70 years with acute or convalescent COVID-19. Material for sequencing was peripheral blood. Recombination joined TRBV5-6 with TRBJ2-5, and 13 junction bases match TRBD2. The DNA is TGTGCCAGCAGCTTGGGGCCGGGACTAGCGGGGACTTGGACCCAGTACTTC. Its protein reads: CASSLGPGLAGTWTQYF.